The TCR beta chain under discussion was sequenced for a study of blood T cell repertoires in COVID-19. This CDR3 has 16 amino acids. The V gene's germline CDR1 is LGHDT and CDR2 YNNKEL (reference sequence). J was trimmed by 5 bases and V by 4 bases; bases with no gene match: 12. Sequenced by immunoSEQ multiplex PCR; TCRdb stores in-frame clones only, minus some. The sample carries 200,000 to 250,000 clones, over 75% recorded once. The specimen was peripheral blood. V gene TRBV3-1 (or the pseudogene TRBV3-2) combines with J gene TRBJ2-7; 9 nucleotides agree with TRBD1. The source is a human donor in a cohort sampled during active COVID-19. The CDR3 loop is CASSLLTGTGYHEQYF. The CDR3 DNA follows: TGTGCCAGCAGCCTACTTACCGGGACAGGGTACCACGAGCAGTACTTC.